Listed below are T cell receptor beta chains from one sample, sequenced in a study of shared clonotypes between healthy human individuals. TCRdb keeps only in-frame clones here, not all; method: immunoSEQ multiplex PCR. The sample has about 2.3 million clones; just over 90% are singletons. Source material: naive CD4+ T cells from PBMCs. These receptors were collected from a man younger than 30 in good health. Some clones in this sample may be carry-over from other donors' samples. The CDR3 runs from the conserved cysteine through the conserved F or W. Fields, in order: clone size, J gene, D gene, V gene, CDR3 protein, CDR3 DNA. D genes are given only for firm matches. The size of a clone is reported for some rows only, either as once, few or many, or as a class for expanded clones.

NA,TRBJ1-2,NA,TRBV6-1,CASSERQPYGYTF,TGTGCCAGCAGTGAGAGACAGCCGTATGGCTACACCTTC
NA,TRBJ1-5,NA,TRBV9,CASSVGSSNQPQHF,TGTGCCAGCAGCGTAGGGAGTAGCAATCAGCCCCAGCATTTT
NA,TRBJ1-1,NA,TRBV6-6,CASVRGNTEAFF,TGTGCCAGCGTTAGGGGGAACACTGAAGCTTTCTTT
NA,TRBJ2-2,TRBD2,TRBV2,CASSPGTSGSAGELFF,TGTGCCAGCAGTCCCGGGACTAGCGGGAGTGCCGGGGAGCTGTTTTTT
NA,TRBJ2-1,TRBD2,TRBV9,CASSYALAGSSYNEQFF,TGTGCCAGCAGCTACGCTTTAGCGGGAAGCTCCTACAATGAGCAGTTCTTC
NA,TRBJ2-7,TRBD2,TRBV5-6,CASSLYGTSGYYEQYF,TGTGCCAGCAGCCTTTACGGGACTAGCGGTTACTACGAGCAGTACTTC
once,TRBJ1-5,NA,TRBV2,CASSEQGFGQPQHF,TGTGCCAGCAGTGAACAGGGGTTTGGGCAGCCCCAGCATTTT
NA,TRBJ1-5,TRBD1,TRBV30,CAWSATGRNQPQHF,TGTGCCTGGAGTGCGACAGGGAGGAATCAGCCCCAGCATTTT
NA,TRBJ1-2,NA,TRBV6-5,CASGLLAGGYTF,TGTGCCAGCGGACTGCTTGCGGGCGGCTACACCTTC
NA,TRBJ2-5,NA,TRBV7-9,CASSPTRLEQETQYF,TGTGCCAGCAGCCCGACTAGACTAGAGCAGGAGACCCAGTACTTC